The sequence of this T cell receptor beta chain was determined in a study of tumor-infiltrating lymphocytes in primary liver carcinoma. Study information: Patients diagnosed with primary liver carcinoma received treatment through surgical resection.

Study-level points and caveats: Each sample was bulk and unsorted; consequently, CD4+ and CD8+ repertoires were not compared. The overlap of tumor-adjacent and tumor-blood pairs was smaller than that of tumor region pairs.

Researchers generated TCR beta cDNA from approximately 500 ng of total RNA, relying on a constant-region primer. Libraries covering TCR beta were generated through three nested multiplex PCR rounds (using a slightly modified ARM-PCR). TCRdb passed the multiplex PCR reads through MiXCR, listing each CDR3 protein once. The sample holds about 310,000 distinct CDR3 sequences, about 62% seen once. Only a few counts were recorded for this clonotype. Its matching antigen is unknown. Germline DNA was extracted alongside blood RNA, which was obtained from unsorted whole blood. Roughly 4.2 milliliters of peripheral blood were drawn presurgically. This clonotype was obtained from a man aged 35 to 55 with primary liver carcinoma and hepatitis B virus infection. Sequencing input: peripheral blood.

CDR3 residues: CASSLSLTNEKLFF. In nucleotides, the CDR3 is TGCGCCAGCAGCTTGAGCCTTACTAATGAAAAACTGTTTTTT. The chain is built from TRBV5-1 and TRBJ1-4; D ambiguous. CDR3 length: 14 amino acids. Trimming shortened V by 1 base and J by 2 bases, and 6 bases separated the two germline ends. Germline V CDR1 and CDR2: SGHRS, YFSETQ.